This record concerns one T cell receptor beta chain sequence. Its antigen remains unidentified. The sample comes from a study of cytomegalovirus exposure and HLA in healthy donors. Study-level results: It was taken for granted in presence/absence analyses that sequencing depth across donors was roughly uniform. The majority of CMV-associated TCR beta chains were reported as apparently HLA-restricted in a later analysis. Cytomegalovirus-associated status was assigned to approximately 160 TCR beta chains.

It was with 60 Vbeta and 13 Jbeta primers that the PCR ran. The data were produced by immunoSEQ multiplex PCR, yet TCRdb's version contains in-frame clones alone and is incomplete. Recorded for this sample: 150,000 to 200,000 clones. The TCR comes from a man aged 30 to 45 in good health and CMV-seronegative. The material sequenced was PBMCs.

The CDR3 here is CASSLTGSYGYTF. CDR3 DNA: TGTGCCAGCAGTTTGACAGGGAGCTATGGCTACACCTTC. The rearrangement uses TRBV28 and TRBJ1-2, with 7 positions matching TRBD1. The CDR3 length is 13 residues. The germline V gene has CDR1 MDHEN and CDR2 SYDVKM. V was clipped by 3 bases and J by 4 bases; unmatched bases: 2.